The 23 T cell receptor beta chains below were found in one sample sequenced in a study of blood T cell repertoires in COVID-19. Assay used: immunoSEQ multiplex PCR; TCRdb lists only in-frame clones, some missing. The sample lists 150,000 or so clones, approximately 81% occurring once. The sample taken for sequencing was PBMCs or T cells enriched from blood (not recorded which). These receptor sequences come from a woman in her 40s with acute COVID-19.

This sequence joins TRBV3-1 (or the pseudogene TRBV3-2) and TRBJ1-3, with D possibly matching TRBD1 (6 bases). The V end lost 4 bases, the J end lost 2 bases, and 15 bases lay between the germline ends. The CDR3 is made up of 16 amino acids. Germline loops: CDR1 LGHDT, CDR2 YNNKEL (reference sequence). The CDR3 DNA sequence: TGTGCCAGCAGCCCTCGGGACACCGGGACTGGAAACACCATATATTTT. Translated: CASSPRDTGTGNTIYF.

The chain couples TRBV13 to TRBJ1-3; tentative D call: TRBD1 (5 bases). Per germline, CDR1 PRHDT and CDR2 FYEKMQ (reference sequence). There are 15 residues in the CDR3. V lost 5 bases and J lost 0, with 11 bases in between. The CDR3 is CASSDSGFSGNTIYF. The CDR3 DNA is TGTGCCAGCAGCGATTCAGGGTTCTCTGGAAACACCATATATTTT.

The chain employs TRBV11-1 and TRBJ2-2; 10 nucleotides agree with TRBD2. The length of the CDR3 is 15 residues. V shed 8 bases, J shed 0 bases, and the junction held 3 bases outside the gene matches. Germline V gene sequence: CDR1 SGHAT, CDR2 FQDESV (reference sequence). CDR3 amino acids: CASSSGSTNTGELFF. The CDR3, as DNA: TGTGCCAGCTCTAGCGGGAGCACGAACACCGGGGAGCTGTTTTTT.

The gene calls are TRBV24-1 and TRBJ2-1; 9 positions match TRBD2. Per the germline V gene, CDR1 is KGHDR and CDR2 is SFDVKD. V lost 5 bases and J lost 0; bases outside the gene matches: 4. The CDR3 contains 16 residues. CDR3 nucleotide sequence: TGTGCCACCAGTGGGACTAGCGCTAACTCCTACAATGAGCAGTTCTTC. It codes for CATSGTSANSYNEQFF.

The gene calls are TRBV19 and TRBJ1-3, with 9 bases fitting TRBD1. Trimming removed 5 bases from V and 3 bases from J; junction bases left unmatched: 8. CDR1 and CDR2 (germline): LNHDA, SQIVND (reference sequence). This CDR3 contains 16 residues. CDR3 in amino acids: CASSPFGTGIGNTIYF. DNA of the CDR3: TGTGCCAGTAGTCCCTTCGGGACAGGGATTGGAAACACCATATATTTT.

This clone was observed a handful of times. The chain couples TRBV3-1 (or the pseudogene TRBV3-2) to TRBJ2-1; TRBD2 aligns across 13 bases. Trimming took 1 base from V and 12 from J; bases not matched to a gene: 9. CDR3 size: 16 residues. CDR1 and CDR2 from the germline V gene are LGHDT and YNNKEL (reference sequence). The CDR3 is CASSQGGTSGKLGQFF. DNA of the CDR3: TGTGCCAGCAGCCAAGGAGGGACTAGCGGGAAACTAGGGCAGTTCTTC.

The rearrangement uses TRBV2 and TRBJ2-7; D gene ambiguous. The CDR3 is 16 amino acids. CDR1 is SNHLY and CDR2 is FYNNEI in the germline V gene. V was trimmed by 1 base and J by 0 bases, leaving 13 bases between them. The CDR3 DNA reads TGTGCCAGCAGTGAAGTTGGTGACACGAGCTCCTACGAGCAGTACGTC. Residues: CASSEVGDTSSYEQYV.

This clone was observed once. The CDR3 reads CAITLDRANTEAFF. DNA for the CDR3: TGTGCCATCACCCTGGACAGGGCGAACACTGAAGCTTTCTTT. The V and J genes are TRBV10-3 and TRBJ1-1, with 8 bases identical to TRBD1. The V gene's germline CDR1 is ENHRY and CDR2 SYGVKD. Trimming removed 7 bases from V and 1 base from J; junction bases left unmatched: 5. CDR3 length: 14 residues.

This clone appeared a few times. The CDR3 bases are TGTGCCAGTAGAAATAACAGGGCCCTTTCTTCTAACTATGGCTACACCTTC. It yields the protein CASRNNRALSSNYGYTF. This chain links TRBV19 with TRBJ1-2; tentatively, D is TRBD1 (6 bases). Trimming stripped 6 bases from V and 0 bases from J, with 20 bases between. The germline gives CDR1 LNHDA, CDR2 SQIVND (reference sequence). The length of the CDR3 is 17 residues.

Turning to this clone: At one of its ends the junction is not consistent with the germline gene, which may arise from a read error. CDR3 nucleotide sequence: TGTGCCAGCAGCCAGAGTCTGGGACAGTTATACTTT. Residues: CASSQSLGQLYF. The gene calls are TRBV5-5 and TRBJ1-6; 7 nucleotides align to TRBD1. CDR3 length: 12 amino acids. Germline loops: CDR1 SGHKS, CDR2 YYEKEE (reference sequence).

The chain's CDR3 is CASSLGSETDTQYF. The CDR3 DNA reads TGTGCCAGCAGCTTAGGCTCAGAAACAGATACGCAGTATTTT. J is TRBJ2-3 and V is TRBV7-9; D not resolved. V lost 1 base, J lost 3 bases, and 8 bases lay in between. Germline CDR1 and CDR2: SEHNR and FQNEAQ (reference sequence). The CDR3 length is 14 residues.

The chain recombines TRBV5-1 with TRBJ2-3, with a weak D call TRBD1 (6 bases). This CDR3 spans 16 amino acids. V was clipped by 4 bases and J by 2 bases, with 17 bases between them. The V gene's germline CDR1 is SGHRS and CDR2 YFSETQ. The CDR3 nucleotides read TGCGCCAGCAGCAGCAACACAGGGAGCACCACAGATACGCAGTATTTT. This sequence encodes CASSSNTGSTTDTQYF.

This chain uses TRBV30 with TRBJ2-1; TRBD2 agrees at 11 bases. V was pared by 3 bases and J by 3 bases, with 10 bases of the junction left unmatched. The CDR3 totals 17 residues. Germline values: CDR1 GTSNPN, CDR2 SVGIG (reference sequence). The CDR3 bases are TGTGCCTGGAGCCCAACCGCCGGGACTAGCGGCTACAATGAGCAGTTCTTC. This encodes CAWSPTAGTSGYNEQFF.

The chain couples TRBV5-4 to TRBJ2-1, with D perhaps matching TRBD2 (6 bases). The germline V gene has CDR1 SGHNT and CDR2 YYREEE (reference sequence). Trimming shortened V by 0 bases and J by 5 bases, and 15 bases separated the two germline ends. CDR3 size: 16 residues. CDR3: CASSLELAAYHNEQFF. As DNA, the CDR3 is TGTGCCAGCAGCTTGGAGTTAGCGGCGTACCACAATGAGCAGTTCTTC.

The V gene is TRBV28, the J gene TRBJ1-2, with a weak D call TRBD1 (6 bases). CDR1 and CDR2 from the germline V gene are MDHEN and SYDVKM. V was shortened by 5 bases and J by 8 bases, with 15 bases between the two germline ends. The CDR3 extends over 13 amino acids. CDR3 protein: CASSVTGTSGYTF. In DNA form, the CDR3 reads TGTGCCAGCAGTGTAACAGGGACTAGCGGCTACACCTTC.

The CDR3 here is CASSQGKQGSNQPQHF. As DNA, the CDR3 is TGTGCCAGCAGCCAAGGAAAACAGGGCAGCAATCAGCCCCAGCATTTT. The gene calls are TRBV3-1 (or the pseudogene TRBV3-2) and TRBJ1-5, with D maybe TRBD1 (6 bases). V lost 1 base to trimming and J lost 1 base, with 11 bases between them. CDR3 size: 16 residues. In germline, CDR1 is LGHDT, CDR2 YNNKEL (reference sequence).

CDR3 amino acids: CASSPSNRVNTGELFF. The CDR3 DNA is TGTGCCAGCAGCCCATCTAACAGGGTGAACACCGGGGAGCTGTTTTTT. The chain joins TRBV5-4 to TRBJ2-2; perhaps TRBD1 as D (6 bases). The ends were cut back, 4 bases at V and 1 base at J, with 14 bases in the middle. The CDR3 covers 16 residues. From germline, CDR1 is SGHNT and CDR2 YYREEE (reference sequence).

The chain uses TRBV6-5 and TRBJ1-1; D gene ambiguous. Germline assignment: CDR1 MNHEY and CDR2 SVGAGI. V was clipped by 6 bases and J by 1 base, with 9 bases between them. CDR3 size: 13 residues. The DNA of the CDR3 is TGTGCCAGCAGGATAAACACGAACACTGAAGCTTTCTTT. It translates to CASRINTNTEAFF.

The V call is TRBV24-1, the J call TRBJ2-1; TRBD1 aligns across 9 bases. The J segment lost 4 bases and the V segment lost 3 bases, leaving 6 bases of the junction unmatched. This CDR3 contains 16 residues. The germline V gene has CDR1 KGHDR and CDR2 SFDVKD. Here the CDR3 DNA reads TGTGCCACCAGTGATGGACGGACAGGGGCGTACAATGAGCAGTTCTTC. Translated, it gives CATSDGRTGAYNEQFF.

This sequence joins TRBV7-9 and TRBJ1-3, with 8 bases fitting TRBD1. The germline gives CDR1 SEHNR, CDR2 FQNEAQ (reference sequence). The CDR3 extends over 15 amino acids. Trimming removed 5 bases from V and 0 bases from J; junction bases left unmatched: 3. CDR3 in DNA: TGTGCCAGCAGCATTACAGGGGGCTCTGGAAACACCATATATTTT. Amino acid sequence: CASSITGGSGNTIYF.

V and J are TRBV5-6 and TRBJ2-7; D is possibly TRBD1 (6 bases). This CDR3 has 15 residues. The germline CDR1 and CDR2 sequences are SGHDT and YYEEEE. V was cut by 4 bases and J by 3 bases, with 17 bases left in between. The chain's CDR3 is CASSDNPTGNYEQYF. CDR3 bases: TGTGCCAGCAGCGACAACCCCACAGGGAACTACGAGCAGTACTTC.

V is TRBV9 and J is TRBJ2-5, with TRBD2 matching over 7 bases. V was pared by 0 bases and J by 1 base, with 6 bases of the junction left unmatched. The CDR3 consists of 16 residues. The germline gives CDR1 SGDLS, CDR2 YYNGEE. CDR3 in amino acids: CASSVVAGEAQETQYF. The CDR3 nucleotides read TGTGCCAGCAGCGTAGTCGCGGGAGAAGCCCAAGAGACCCAGTACTTC.

The rearrangement links TRBV7-9 to TRBJ2-1; 11 positions agree with TRBD2. CDR1 and CDR2 (germline): SEHNR, FQNEAQ (reference sequence). The CDR3 has 19 amino acids. Germline trimming cut 5 bases from V and 2 bases from J; bases unmatched to any gene: 14. The CDR3 here is CASSPPGLAEGGTYNEQFF. The CDR3 DNA is TGTGCCAGCAGCCCACCGGGACTAGCGGAAGGGGGCACCTACAATGAGCAGTTCTTC.